A selection of T cell receptor beta chains follows, all from one sample in a study of T-cell memory formation after mild COVID-19. Each CDR3 protein gets one entry after TCRdb re-called the 5' RACE reads with MiXCR. The sample yields 580,000 or so distinct CDR3 sequences, roughly 17% seen once. Sequencing input: PBMCs or a T cell subset sorted from them (not recorded which). These receptors were taken from an adult woman who had mild COVID-19 (a few samples of this study predate the infection). Cell type and time point are not known. Both conserved end residues are part of each CDR3. A D gene is named only where the DNA matches it firmly. Rows give clone size only sometimes, using once, few, many, or a class for an expanded clone.

j_call clone_size v_call d_call cdr3_length cdr3_aa cdr3_nt
TRBJ1-1 few TRBV6-6 - 12 CASGRGRTEAFF TGTGCCAGCGGCCGGGGTCGGACTGAAGCTTTCTTT
TRBJ2-7 few TRBV13 TRBD1 18 CASSLSRRGTGASYEQYF TGTGCCAGCAGCTTATCGCGGAGGGGGACAGGGGCCTCCTACGAGCAGTACTTC
TRBJ1-2 few TRBV5-1 - 16 CASSLEGGAYEYGYTF TGCGCCAGCAGCTTGGAGGGGGGCGCTTATGAGTATGGCTACACCTTC
TRBJ2-5 - TRBV7-9 TRBD2 15 CASSPRLAGKETQYF TGTGCCAGCAGCCCCCGACTAGCGGGGAAAGAGACCCAGTACTTC
TRBJ1-2 few TRBV7-2 TRBD1 13 CASSPRTGYGYTF TGTGCCAGCAGTCCCCGGACAGGGTATGGCTACACCTTC
TRBJ2-7 - TRBV7-8 - 15 CASSPTGIPTYEQYF TGTGCCAGCAGCCCAACAGGAATCCCAACCTACGAGCAGTACTTC
TRBJ1-5 - TRBV12-3/TRBV12-4 - 13 CASAPSGGQPQHF TGTGCCAGCGCCCCATCCGGGGGTCAGCCCCAGCATTTT
TRBJ2-5 - TRBV12-3/TRBV12-4 TRBD2 16 CASSFTSGRAGETQYF TGTGCCAGCAGTTTCACTAGCGGGAGGGCCGGAGAGACCCAGTACTTC
TRBJ1-1 - TRBV18 - 13 CASSPDSITEAFF TGTGCCAGCTCACCGGACAGTATCACTGAAGCTTTCTTT
TRBJ2-3 few TRBV9 - 16 CASSATGYLSTDTQYF TGTGCCAGCAGCGCCACAGGTTACCTTAGCACAGATACGCAGTATTTT
TRBJ2-5 - TRBV7-9 - 15 CASSLEGDRRETQYF TGTGCCAGCAGCTTAGAGGGTGACAGGAGAGAGACCCAGTACTTC
TRBJ1-1 few TRBV2 - 13 CASTVGRNTEAFF TGTGCCAGCACCGTTGGGAGGAACACTGAAGCTTTCTTT
TRBJ2-4 many TRBV7-2 TRBD2 16 CASSFTSGTVKNIQYF TGTGCCAGCAGCTTCACTAGCGGGACGGTCAAAAACATTCAGTACTTC
TRBJ1-1 - TRBV11-3 - 15 CASSYLGIPNTEAFF TGTGCCAGCAGCTACCTGGGGATCCCCAACACTGAAGCTTTCTTT
TRBJ2-1 - TRBV29-1 TRBD2 14 CSVVLAGVTTEQFF TGCAGCGTTGTTCTAGCGGGGGTTACAACTGAGCAGTTCTTC
TRBJ1-1 once TRBV4-3 - 14 CASSQGPANTEAFF TGCGCCAGCAGCCAAGGCCCAGCAAACACTGAAGCTTTCTTT
TRBJ1-2 - TRBV5-1 - 15 CASSLEGTYNYGYTF TGCGCCAGCAGCTTGGAGGGCACCTATAACTATGGCTACACCTTC
TRBJ2-7 few TRBV20-1 - 13 CSAWQGTRDEQYF TGCAGTGCTTGGCAGGGCACTCGAGACGAGCAGTACTTC
TRBJ2-3 - TRBV5-1 - 13 CASSLDTGDTQYF TGCGCCAGCAGCTTGGATACGGGGGATACGCAGTATTTT
TRBJ2-7 - TRBV11-2 TRBD2 15 CASSSGLAGVYEQYF TGTGCCAGCAGCTCGGGACTAGCGGGGGTATACGAGCAGTACTTC
TRBJ2-1 few TRBV10-3 TRBD2 13 CAISEGGRGEQFF TGTGCCATCAGTGAAGGCGGGAGAGGTGAGCAGTTCTTC
TRBJ2-2 few TRBV20-1 - 12 CSAGETIGELFF TGCAGTGCCGGAGAAACTATCGGGGAGCTGTTTTTT
TRBJ2-2 few TRBV6-6 - 15 CASSYSSRGGGELFF TGTGCCAGCAGTTACTCGAGTCGGGGAGGCGGGGAGCTGTTTTTT
TRBJ2-1 few TRBV29-1 - 11 CSVQRFGEQFF TGCAGCGTTCAACGGTTCGGTGAGCAGTTCTTC
TRBJ2-7 few TRBV6-5 - 13 CASSSSYGYEQYF TGTGCCAGCAGTTCATCCTATGGCTACGAGCAGTACTTC
TRBJ2-7 - TRBV6-5 TRBD2 15 CASSYSPGGLSEQYF TGTGCCAGCAGTTACTCGCCCGGGGGGTTATCCGAGCAGTACTTC
TRBJ1-6 few TRBV7-2 - 14 CASSLGQVNSPLHF TGTGCCAGCAGCTTGGGCCAGGTTAATTCACCCCTCCACTTT
TRBJ2-1 - TRBV7-9 - 16 CASSSVQQGLHNEQFF TGTGCCAGCAGCTCCGTCCAACAGGGCCTACACAATGAGCAGTTCTTC
TRBJ1-1 - TRBV2 - 12 CASKRDQGEAFF TGTGCCAGCAAAAGGGACCAAGGTGAAGCTTTCTTT
TRBJ2-3 - TRBV5-1 TRBD1 15 CASSLGDREFDPQYF TGCGCCAGCAGCTTGGGGGACAGGGAATTCGATCCGCAGTATTTT
TRBJ2-5 few TRBV6-5 - 15 CASSSSSAGRKTQYF TGTGCCAGCAGTTCCTCCAGCGCAGGGCGGAAGACCCAGTACTTC
TRBJ2-1 - TRBV7-9 - 12 CASSDQNNEQFF TGTGCCAGCAGCGACCAGAACAATGAGCAGTTCTTC
TRBJ1-1 - TRBV5-1 - 16 CASSHRGLGVNTEAFF TGCGCCAGCAGCCATCGGGGCCTGGGAGTGAACACTGAAGCTTTCTTT
TRBJ2-7 once TRBV6-2/TRBV6-3 TRBD2 16 CASRRLAGGLGYEQYF TGTGCCAGCAGAAGACTAGCGGGAGGGCTCGGCTACGAGCAGTACTTC
TRBJ2-7 - TRBV19 - 15 CASSIYGQGSYEQYF TGTGCCAGTAGTATATATGGGCAGGGGTCCTACGAGCAGTACTTC
TRBJ2-6 - TRBV20-1 - 20 CSAPADVHLVPGAGANVLTF TGCAGTGCCCCCGCCGATGTGCATCTCGTCCCGGGGGCTGGGGCCAACGTCCTGACTTTC
TRBJ2-1 - TRBV6-6 TRBD2 13 CASSYASGNEQFF TGTGCCAGCAGTTACGCTAGCGGGAATGAGCAGTTCTTC
TRBJ2-7 - TRBV28 - 13 CASTSTLRNEQYF TGTGCCAGCACCTCCACTCTAAGGAACGAGCAGTACTTC
TRBJ1-1 - TRBV7-9 - 15 CASSLSSLLSTEAFF TGTGCCAGCAGCCTAAGCTCACTCCTCAGCACTGAAGCTTTCTTT
TRBJ2-5 - TRBV9 - 13 CASSVNRGETQYF TGTGCCAGCAGCGTAAATAGGGGGGAGACCCAGTACTTC
TRBJ2-5 - TRBV20-1 - 14 CSASLDTGRETQYF TGCAGTGCTAGCTTGGACACGGGAAGGGAGACCCAGTACTTC
TRBJ1-1 - TRBV7-2 TRBD1 16 CASSLVLGQGETEAFF TGTGCCAGCAGCTTAGTTCTGGGACAGGGAGAAACTGAAGCTTTCTTT
TRBJ2-6 - TRBV5-6 - 15 CASSRYSAGANVLTF TGTGCCAGCAGCCGTTACAGCGCTGGGGCCAACGTCCTGACTTTC
TRBJ1-6 few TRBV27 TRBD1 14 CASSFAQGNSPLHF TGTGCCAGCAGTTTTGCACAGGGGAATTCACCCCTCCACTTT
TRBJ1-4 many TRBV12-3/TRBV12-4 TRBD1 15 CASSFKGATNEKLFF TGTGCCAGCAGTTTTAAGGGGGCTACGAATGAAAAACTGTTTTTT
TRBJ2-7 - TRBV18 TRBD1 14 CASSEQGEGYEQYF TGTGCCAGCTCAGAACAGGGGGAAGGGTACGAGCAGTACTTC
TRBJ1-3 few TRBV18 - 14 CASSPLLGENTIYF TGTGCCAGCTCACCATTGCTTGGAGAAAACACCATATATTTT
TRBJ2-2 - TRBV11-2 - 15 CASSPTTVGTGELFF TGTGCCAGCAGCCCAACGACAGTAGGAACCGGGGAGCTGTTTTTT
TRBJ2-1 few TRBV20-1 - 11 CSLAEYNEQFF TGCAGTCTAGCAGAGTACAATGAGCAGTTCTTC